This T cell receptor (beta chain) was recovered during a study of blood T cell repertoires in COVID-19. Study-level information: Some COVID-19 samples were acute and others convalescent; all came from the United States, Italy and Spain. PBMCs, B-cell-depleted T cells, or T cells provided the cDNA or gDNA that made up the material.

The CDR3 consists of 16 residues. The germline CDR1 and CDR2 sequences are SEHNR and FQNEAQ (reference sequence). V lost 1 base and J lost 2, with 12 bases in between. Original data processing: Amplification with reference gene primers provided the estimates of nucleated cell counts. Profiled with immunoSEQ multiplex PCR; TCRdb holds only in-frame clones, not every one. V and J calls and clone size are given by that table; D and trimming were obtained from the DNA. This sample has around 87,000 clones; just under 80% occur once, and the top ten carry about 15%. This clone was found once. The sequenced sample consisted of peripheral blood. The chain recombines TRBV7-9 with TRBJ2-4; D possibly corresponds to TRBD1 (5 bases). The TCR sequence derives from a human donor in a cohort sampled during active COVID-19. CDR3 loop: CASSLEVQGTKNIQYF. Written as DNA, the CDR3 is TGTGCCAGCAGCTTAGAGGTTCAGGGAACCAAAAACATTCAGTACTTC.